The 18 T cell receptor beta chains below come from one sample, sequenced in a study of cytotoxic CD8 clonotypes in ibrutinib-treated CLL. Profiled with immunoSEQ multiplex PCR; TCRdb holds only in-frame clones, not every one. The sample carries more than 55,000 clones, about 72% recorded once. Sequencing was performed on PBMCs, taken after 12 months of ibrutinib treatment. All receptors derive from a human donor with chronic lymphocytic leukemia.

The CDR3 DNA reads as TGTGCCAGCAAGTACAGGGACGAGCAGTACTTC. Residues: CASKYRDEQYF. The chain carries TRBV2 and TRBJ2-7; TRBD1 is a possible D gene (6 bases). The CDR3 totals 11 residues. The ends were cut back, 7 bases at V and 5 bases at J, with 9 bases in the middle. Germline V CDR1 and CDR2: SNHLY, FYNNEI. Supplemented by reference TRBV2 and TRBJ2-7, the full variable domain reads EPEVTQTPSHQVTQMGQEVILRCVPISNHLYFYWYRQILGQKVEFLVSFYNNEISEKSEIFDDQFSVERPDGSNFTLKIRSTKLEDSAMYFCASKYRDEQYFGPGTRLTVT.

The rearrangement uses TRBV18 and TRBJ2-5; no clear D gene. The CDR3 spans 13 residues. Germline-derived CDR1 and CDR2 are KGHSH and LQKENI. Between the trimmed V and J ends, which lost 3 bases and 3 bases, there was a span of 8 bases. The CDR3 DNA reads TGTGCCAGCTCACCGAATTCCGAAGAGACCCAGTACTTC. It is translated as CASSPNSEETQYF.

The V gene is TRBV20-1, the J gene TRBJ2-7; D remains ambiguous. There are 11 residues in the CDR3. V lost 2 bases and J 3 bases, leaving 5 bases between the germline ends. Germline CDR1 and CDR2: DFQATT and SNEGSKA (reference sequence). This chain's CDR3 is CSARIIYEQYF. CDR3 nucleotides: TGCAGTGCTAGAATTATCTACGAGCAGTACTTC.

The table lists this clone with a few counts. The V call is TRBV7-3, the J call TRBJ2-7; TRBD2 matches at 8 bases. The CDR3 is 15 amino acids. Germline CDR1 and CDR2: SGHTA and FQGTGA. The trim removed 5 bases at V and 2 bases at J, leaving 8 bases unmatched. The CDR3 is CASSPGLAPAYEQYF. For the CDR3, the DNA is TGTGCCAGCAGCCCTGGACTAGCCCCAGCCTACGAGCAGTACTTC.

The CDR3 DNA reads as TGTGCCAGCAGTGAAGGGTCAGCGATACTCGCGAACACCGGGGAGCTGTTTTTT. Encoded protein: CASSEGSAILANTGELFF. The V call is TRBV6-1, the J call TRBJ2-2; D not resolved. V gave up 1 base and J gave up 0 bases, with 15 bases separating them. Per the germline V gene, CDR1 is MNHNS and CDR2 is SASEGT. The CDR3 extends over 18 amino acids.

The chain joins TRBV6-4 to TRBJ2-1, with 7 bases fitting TRBD2. Germline V gene lookup returns CDR1 MRHNA and CDR2 SNTAGT. Trimming at V came to 2 bases and at J to 1 base, leaving 2 bases not matched to a gene. This CDR3 spans 15 amino acids. The CDR3 here is CASSDAGASYNEQFF. The CDR3 DNA sequence: TGTGCCAGCAGTGACGCGGGAGCGTCCTACAATGAGCAGTTCTTC.

V is TRBV30 and J is TRBJ2-1; D unclear. The CDR3 loop spans 12 amino acids. The germline V and J ends were trimmed by 3 bases and 7 bases, with 10 bases remaining between them. Germline V gives CDR1 GTSNPN, CDR2 SVGIG (reference sequence). CDR3 in DNA: TGTGCCTGGAGATGGAAGAAAAATGAGCAGTTCTTC. It yields the protein CAWRWKKNEQFF.

The chain links TRBV16 to TRBJ1-5; D gene uncertain. CDR3 length: 15 residues. The germline gives CDR1 KGHSY, CDR2 FQNENV. V dropped 1 base and J dropped 6 bases, with 13 bases sitting between them. In DNA form, the CDR3 reads TGTGCCAGCAGCCAATTCCAAGGGCTTGGTCAGCCCCAGCATTTT. Its translation is CASSQFQGLGQPQHF.

The V and J genes are TRBV7-2 and TRBJ1-5; 7 bases are shared with TRBD1. This CDR3 is built from 16 residues. The germline V gene encodes CDR1 SGHTA and CDR2 FQGNSA. V was pared by 5 bases and J by 2 bases, with 9 bases of the junction left unmatched. CDR3 in amino acids: CASSPRGAGGNQPQHF. The CDR3 region has the DNA TGTGCCAGCAGCCCCAGGGGGGCCGGGGGCAATCAGCCCCAGCATTTT.

The chain is built from TRBV27 and TRBJ2-2; unclear D gene. This CDR3 region has 13 residues. Germline CDR1 is MNHEY and CDR2 is SMNVEV (reference sequence). Trimming stripped 3 bases from V and 5 bases from J, with 7 bases between. CDR3 residues: CASSFSATGELFF. The CDR3 nucleotides read TGTGCCAGCAGTTTCTCTGCTACCGGGGAGCTGTTTTTT.

A few counts support this clone. The V and J genes are TRBV27 and TRBJ1-2; 8 bases align to TRBD1. After removal of 5 bases from V and 6 bases from J, the junction contained 8 bases not matched to a gene. The germline gives CDR1 MNHEY, CDR2 SMNVEV (reference sequence). The CDR3 has 14 amino acids. CDR3 DNA: TGTGCCAGCAGTCCCCAGGGGGCGAGGCATGGCTACACCTTC. Its translation is CASSPQGARHGYTF.

In DNA form, the CDR3 reads TGCGCCAGCAGCTTAGGGACTAGCGTTGAGACCCAGTACTTC. Its protein is CASSLGTSVETQYF. The chain links TRBV5-1 to TRBJ2-5; 10 bases line up with TRBD2. V was pared by 2 bases and J by 5 bases, with 3 bases of the junction left unmatched. This CDR3 has 14 amino acids. Germline-derived CDR1 and CDR2 are SGHRS and YFSETQ.

The rearrangement joins TRBV28 to TRBJ1-1; no reliable D call. This CDR3 spans 19 amino acids. V was cut by 4 bases and J by 1 base, with 25 bases left in between. Germline CDR1 MDHEN, CDR2 SYDVKM. CDR3 amino acids: CASSSPRGGSRVKNTEAFF. The DNA for the CDR3 is TGTGCCAGCAGTTCCCCTAGAGGTGGGAGTCGGGTAAAGAACACTGAAGCTTTCTTT.

This chain joins TRBV7-8 and TRBJ2-7; D tentatively reads TRBD1 or TRBD2 (7 bases each). CDR1 is SGHVS, CDR2 FQNEAQ, per germline. This CDR3 is 18 amino acids long. V was trimmed by 5 bases and J by 0 bases, leaving 23 bases between them. Written as DNA, the CDR3 is TGTGCCAGCAGCCGGACTCTAAACAGGGGAGGGAGCTCCTACGAGCAGTACTTC. Amino acids: CASSRTLNRGGSSYEQYF.

V is TRBV6-5 and J is TRBJ2-7; TRBD2 matches 10 bases. The germline gives CDR1 MNHEY, CDR2 SVGAGI. J lost 4 bases, V lost 7 bases, and 4 bases had no gene match. The CDR3 is made up of 13 amino acids. The chain's CDR3 is CASKGSGRYEQYF. CDR3 nucleotide sequence: TGTGCCAGCAAGGGTAGCGGGAGGTACGAGCAGTACTTC.

The chain joins TRBV28 to TRBJ1-2; D is unresolved. Trimming left V 6 bases short and J 0 bases short, with 11 bases between. This CDR3 spans 14 amino acids. The germline V gene has CDR1 MDHEN and CDR2 SYDVKM. The CDR3 sequence: CASRVQTANYGYTF. The CDR3 DNA reads TGTGCCAGCAGGGTACAAACCGCTAACTATGGCTACACCTTC.

The chain recombines TRBV6-5 with TRBJ2-7; the D gene is possibly TRBD2 (6 bases). Trimming stripped 7 bases from V and 5 bases from J, with 15 bases between. The CDR3 runs to 13 residues. Per the germline V gene, CDR1 is MNHEY and CDR2 is SVGAGI. The DNA of the CDR3 is TGTGCCAGCACGCGGACTACACGGGACGAGCAGTACTTC. It encodes CASTRTTRDEQYF.

In this sample, this clone turned up a few times. Written as DNA, the CDR3 is TGTGCCAGCAGTTACTCAGAAAATACGTACGAGCAGTACTTC. This gives the protein CASSYSENTYEQYF. The J gene is TRBJ2-7, the V gene TRBV6-5, with D unresolved. The germline V and J ends were trimmed by 0 bases and 4 bases, with 10 bases remaining between them. The CDR3 contains 14 residues. Germline V gives CDR1 MNHEY, CDR2 SVGAGI.